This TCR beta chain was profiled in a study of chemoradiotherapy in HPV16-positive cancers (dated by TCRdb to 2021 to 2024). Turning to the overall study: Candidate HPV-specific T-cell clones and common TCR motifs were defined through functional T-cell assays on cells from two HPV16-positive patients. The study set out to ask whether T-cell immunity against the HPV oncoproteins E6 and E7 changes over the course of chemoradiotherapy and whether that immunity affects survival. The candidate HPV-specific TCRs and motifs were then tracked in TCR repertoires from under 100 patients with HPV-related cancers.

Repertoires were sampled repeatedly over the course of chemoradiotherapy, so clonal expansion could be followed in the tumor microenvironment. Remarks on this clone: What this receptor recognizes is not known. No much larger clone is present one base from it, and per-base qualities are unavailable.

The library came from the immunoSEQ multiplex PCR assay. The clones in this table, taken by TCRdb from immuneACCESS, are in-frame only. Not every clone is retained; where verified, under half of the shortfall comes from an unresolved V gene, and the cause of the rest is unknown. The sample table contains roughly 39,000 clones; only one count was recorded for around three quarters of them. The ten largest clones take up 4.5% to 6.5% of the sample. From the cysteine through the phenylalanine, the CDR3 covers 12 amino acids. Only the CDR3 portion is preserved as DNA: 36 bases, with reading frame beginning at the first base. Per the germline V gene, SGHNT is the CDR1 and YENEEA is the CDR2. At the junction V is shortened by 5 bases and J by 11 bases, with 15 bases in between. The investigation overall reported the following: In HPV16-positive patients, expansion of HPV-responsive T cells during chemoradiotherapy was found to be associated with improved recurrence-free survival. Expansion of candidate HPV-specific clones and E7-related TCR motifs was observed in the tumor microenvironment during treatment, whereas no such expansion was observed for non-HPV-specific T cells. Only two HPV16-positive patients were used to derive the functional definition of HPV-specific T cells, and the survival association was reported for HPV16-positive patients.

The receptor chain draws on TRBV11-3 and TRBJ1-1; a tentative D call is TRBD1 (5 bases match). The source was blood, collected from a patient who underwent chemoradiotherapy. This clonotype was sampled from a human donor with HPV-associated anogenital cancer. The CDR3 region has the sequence CASSRDGGSAFF. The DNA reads TGTGCCAGCAGCCGGGACGGTGGGTCGGCTTTCTTT.